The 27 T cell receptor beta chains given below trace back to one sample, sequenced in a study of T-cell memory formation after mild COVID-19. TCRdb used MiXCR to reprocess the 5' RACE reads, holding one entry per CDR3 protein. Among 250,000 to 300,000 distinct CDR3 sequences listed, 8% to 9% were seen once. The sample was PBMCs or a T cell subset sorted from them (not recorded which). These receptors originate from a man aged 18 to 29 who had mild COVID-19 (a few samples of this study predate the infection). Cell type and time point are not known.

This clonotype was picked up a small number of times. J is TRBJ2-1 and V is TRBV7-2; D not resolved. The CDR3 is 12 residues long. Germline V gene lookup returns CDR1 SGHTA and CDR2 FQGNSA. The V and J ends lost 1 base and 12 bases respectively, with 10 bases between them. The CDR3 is CASSLVPSGQFF. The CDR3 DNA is TGTGCCAGCAGCTTAGTTCCTTCTGGGCAGTTCTTC.

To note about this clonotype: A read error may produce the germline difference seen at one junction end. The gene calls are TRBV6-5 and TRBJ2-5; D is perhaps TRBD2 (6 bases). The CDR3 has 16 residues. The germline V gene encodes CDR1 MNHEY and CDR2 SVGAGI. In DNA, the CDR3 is TGTGCCAGCAGTACACGGGACTCTTGGAACCAGGAGACCCAGTACTTC. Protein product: CASSTRDSWNQETQYF.

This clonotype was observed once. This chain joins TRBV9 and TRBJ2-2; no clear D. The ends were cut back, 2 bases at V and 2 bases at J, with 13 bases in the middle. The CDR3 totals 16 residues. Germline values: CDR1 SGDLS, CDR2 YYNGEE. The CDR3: CASSVVHSPNTGELFF. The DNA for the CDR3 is TGTGCCAGCAGCGTGGTCCACAGCCCAAACACCGGGGAGCTGTTTTTT.

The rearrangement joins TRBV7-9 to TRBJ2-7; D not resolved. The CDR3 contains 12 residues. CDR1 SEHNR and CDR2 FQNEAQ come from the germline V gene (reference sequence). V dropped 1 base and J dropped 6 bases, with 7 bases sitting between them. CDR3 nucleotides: TGTGCCAGCAGCTTAGAGTCGGGCGAGCAGTACGTC. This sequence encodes CASSLESGEQYV.

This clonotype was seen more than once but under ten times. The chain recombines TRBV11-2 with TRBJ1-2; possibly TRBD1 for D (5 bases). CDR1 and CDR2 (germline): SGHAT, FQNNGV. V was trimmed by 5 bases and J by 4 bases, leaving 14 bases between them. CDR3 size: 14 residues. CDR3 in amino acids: CASSKGTLLYGYTF. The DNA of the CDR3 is TGTGCCAGCAGCAAGGGGACCCTACTCTATGGCTACACCTTC.

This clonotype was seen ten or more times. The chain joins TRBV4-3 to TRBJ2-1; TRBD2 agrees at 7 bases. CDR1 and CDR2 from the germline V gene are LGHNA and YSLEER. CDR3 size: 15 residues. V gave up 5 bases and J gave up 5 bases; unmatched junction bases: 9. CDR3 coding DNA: TGCGCCAGCAGCTTACACATAGCGGGTAACAATGAGCAGTTCTTC. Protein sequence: CASSLHIAGNNEQFF.

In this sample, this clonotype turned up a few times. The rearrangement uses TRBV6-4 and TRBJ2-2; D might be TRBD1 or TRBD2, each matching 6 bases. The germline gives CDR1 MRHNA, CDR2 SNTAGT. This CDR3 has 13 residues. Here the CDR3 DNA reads TGTGCAACGCGGGGACACAACACCGGGGAGCTGTTTTTT. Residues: CATRGHNTGELFF.

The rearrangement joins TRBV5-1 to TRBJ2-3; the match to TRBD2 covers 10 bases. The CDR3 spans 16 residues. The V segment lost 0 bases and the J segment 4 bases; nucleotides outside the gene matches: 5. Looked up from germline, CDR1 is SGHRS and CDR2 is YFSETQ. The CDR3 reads CASSLGASGGSDTQYF. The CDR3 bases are TGCGCCAGCAGCTTGGGCGCTAGCGGGGGATCAGATACGCAGTATTTT.

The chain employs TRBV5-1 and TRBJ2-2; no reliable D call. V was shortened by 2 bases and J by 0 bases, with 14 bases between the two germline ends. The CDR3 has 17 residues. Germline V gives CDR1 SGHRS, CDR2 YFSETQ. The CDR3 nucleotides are TGCGCCAGCAGCTTAAATCTCCGGCGGTCGAACACCGGGGAGCTGTTTTTT. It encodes CASSLNLRRSNTGELFF.

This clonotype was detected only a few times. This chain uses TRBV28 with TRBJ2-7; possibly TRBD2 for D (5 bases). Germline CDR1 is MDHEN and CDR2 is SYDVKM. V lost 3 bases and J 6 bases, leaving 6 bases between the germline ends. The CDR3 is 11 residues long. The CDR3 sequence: CASSFGVEQYV. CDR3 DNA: TGTGCCAGCAGTTTCGGGGTCGAGCAGTACGTC.

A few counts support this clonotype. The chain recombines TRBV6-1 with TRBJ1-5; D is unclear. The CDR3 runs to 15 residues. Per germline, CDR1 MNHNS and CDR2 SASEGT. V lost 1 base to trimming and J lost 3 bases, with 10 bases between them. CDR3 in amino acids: CASSEVVGSNQPQHF. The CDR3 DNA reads TGTGCCAGCAGTGAAGTGGTCGGGTCCAATCAGCCCCAGCATTTT.

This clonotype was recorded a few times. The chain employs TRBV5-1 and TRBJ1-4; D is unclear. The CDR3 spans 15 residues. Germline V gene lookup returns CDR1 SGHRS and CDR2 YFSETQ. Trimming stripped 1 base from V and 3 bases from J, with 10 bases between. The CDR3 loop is CASSLMSRPNEKLFF. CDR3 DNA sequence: TGCGCCAGCAGCTTGATGTCCCGGCCTAATGAAAAACTGTTTTTT.

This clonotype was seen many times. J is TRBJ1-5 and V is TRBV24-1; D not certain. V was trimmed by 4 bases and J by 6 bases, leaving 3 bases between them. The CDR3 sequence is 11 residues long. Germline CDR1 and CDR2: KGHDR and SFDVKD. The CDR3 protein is CATSELQPQHF. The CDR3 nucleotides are TGTGCCACCAGTGAGCTTCAGCCCCAGCATTTT.

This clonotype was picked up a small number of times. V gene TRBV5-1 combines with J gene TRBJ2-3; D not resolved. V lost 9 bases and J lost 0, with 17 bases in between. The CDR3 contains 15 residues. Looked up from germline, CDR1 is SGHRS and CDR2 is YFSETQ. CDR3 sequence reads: CATAPGPASTDTQYF. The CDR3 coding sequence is TGCGCCACCGCCCCGGGCCCAGCCAGCACAGATACGCAGTATTTT.

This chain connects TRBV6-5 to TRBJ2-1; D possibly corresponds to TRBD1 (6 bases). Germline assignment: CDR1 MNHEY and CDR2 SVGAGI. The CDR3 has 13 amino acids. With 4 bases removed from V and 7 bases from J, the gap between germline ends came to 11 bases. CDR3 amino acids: CASSSGQFNEQFF. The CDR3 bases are TGTGCCAGCAGTTCCGGACAGTTTAATGAGCAGTTCTTC.

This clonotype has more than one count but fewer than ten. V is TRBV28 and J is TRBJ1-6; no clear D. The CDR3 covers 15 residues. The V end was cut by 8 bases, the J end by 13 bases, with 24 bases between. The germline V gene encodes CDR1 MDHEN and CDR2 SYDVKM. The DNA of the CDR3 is TGTGCCAGCTCGCCGAGTAGGGTCCCCGAAGCGCCCCTCCACTTT. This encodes CASSPSRVPEAPLHF.

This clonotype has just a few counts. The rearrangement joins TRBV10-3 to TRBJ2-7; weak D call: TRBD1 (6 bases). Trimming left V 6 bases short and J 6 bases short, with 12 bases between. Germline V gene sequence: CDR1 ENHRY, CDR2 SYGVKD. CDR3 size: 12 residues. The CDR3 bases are TGTGCCATCAGCAGGGGTCCTTTCGAGCAGTACTTC. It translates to CAISRGPFEQYF.

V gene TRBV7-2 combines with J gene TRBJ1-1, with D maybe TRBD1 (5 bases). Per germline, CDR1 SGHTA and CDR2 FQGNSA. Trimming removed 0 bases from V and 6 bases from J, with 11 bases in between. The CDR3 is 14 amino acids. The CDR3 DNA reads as TGTGCCAGCAGCTTAGCGCTGAGGGGCTCTGAAGCTTTCTTT. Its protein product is CASSLALRGSEAFF.

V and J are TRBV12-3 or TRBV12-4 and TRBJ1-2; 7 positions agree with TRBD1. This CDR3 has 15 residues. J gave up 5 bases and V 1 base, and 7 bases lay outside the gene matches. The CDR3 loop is CASSLEWTGRYGYTF. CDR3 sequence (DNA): TGTGCCAGCAGTTTAGAATGGACAGGTAGATATGGCTACACCTTC.

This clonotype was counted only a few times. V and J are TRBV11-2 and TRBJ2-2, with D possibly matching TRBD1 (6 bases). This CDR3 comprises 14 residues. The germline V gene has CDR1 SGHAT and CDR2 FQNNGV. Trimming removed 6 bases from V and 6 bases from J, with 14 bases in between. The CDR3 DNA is TGTGCCAGCAGGCTACAGGGTTTAGCCGGGGAGCTGTTTTTT. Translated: CASRLQGLAGELFF.

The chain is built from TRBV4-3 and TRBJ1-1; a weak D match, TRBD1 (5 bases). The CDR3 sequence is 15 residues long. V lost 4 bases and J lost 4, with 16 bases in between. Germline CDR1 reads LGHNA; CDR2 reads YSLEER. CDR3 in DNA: TGCGCCAGCAGCCCAGACGTGGGGCAGACCACTGAAGCTTTCTTT. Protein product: CASSPDVGQTTEAFF.

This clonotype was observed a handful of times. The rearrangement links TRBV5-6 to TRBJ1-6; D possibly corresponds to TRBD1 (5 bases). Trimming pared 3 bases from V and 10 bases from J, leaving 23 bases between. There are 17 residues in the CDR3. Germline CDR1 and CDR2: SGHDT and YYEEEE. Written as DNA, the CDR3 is TGTGCCAGCAGCTCTATCCGGGACGGAACGGGGTCCTCACCCCTCCACTTT. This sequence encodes CASSSIRDGTGSSPLHF.

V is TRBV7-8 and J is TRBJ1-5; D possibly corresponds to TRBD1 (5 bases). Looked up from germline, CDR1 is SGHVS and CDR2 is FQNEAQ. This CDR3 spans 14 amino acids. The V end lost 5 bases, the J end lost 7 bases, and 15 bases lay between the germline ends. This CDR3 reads CASSPSRAGQPQHF. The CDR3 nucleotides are TGTGCCAGCAGCCCCTCGAGGGCAGGGCAGCCCCAGCATTTT.

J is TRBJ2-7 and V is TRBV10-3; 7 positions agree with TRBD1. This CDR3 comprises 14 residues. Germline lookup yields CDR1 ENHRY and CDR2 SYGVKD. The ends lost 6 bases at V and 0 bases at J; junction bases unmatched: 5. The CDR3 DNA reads TGTGCCATCAGGGGGACAGCCCTCTCCTACGAGCAGTACTTC. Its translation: CAIRGTALSYEQYF.

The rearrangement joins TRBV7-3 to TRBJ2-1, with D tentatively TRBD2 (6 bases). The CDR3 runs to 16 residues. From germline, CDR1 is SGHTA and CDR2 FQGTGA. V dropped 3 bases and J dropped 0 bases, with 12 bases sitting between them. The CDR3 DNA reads TGTGCCAGCAGCTTCACCGGGACTGGCTCCTACAATGAGCAGTTCTTC. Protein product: CASSFTGTGSYNEQFF. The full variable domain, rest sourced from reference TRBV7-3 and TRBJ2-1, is GAGVSQTPSNKVTEKGKYVELRCDPISGHTALYWYRQSLGQGPEFLIYFQGTGAADDSGLPNDRFFAVRPEGSVSTLKIQRTERGDSAVYLCASSFTGTGSYNEQFFGPGTRLTVL.

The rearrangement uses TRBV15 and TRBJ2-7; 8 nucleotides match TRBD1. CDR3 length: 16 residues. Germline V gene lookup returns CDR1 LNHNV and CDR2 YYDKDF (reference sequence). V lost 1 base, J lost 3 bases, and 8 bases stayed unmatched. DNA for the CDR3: TGTGCCACCAGCAGAGGTACCGGGACAGGAGTCTACGAGCAGTACTTC. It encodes CATSRGTGTGVYEQYF.

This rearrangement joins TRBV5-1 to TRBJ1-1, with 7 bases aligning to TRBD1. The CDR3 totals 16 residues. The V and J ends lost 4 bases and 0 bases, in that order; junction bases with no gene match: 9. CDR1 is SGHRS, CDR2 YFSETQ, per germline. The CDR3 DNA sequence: TGCGCCAGCAGCACGCGACCAGGGGGGGTGAACACTGAAGCTTTCTTT. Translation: CASSTRPGGVNTEAFF.